What follows are 23 T cell receptor beta chains derived from one specimen sequenced in a study of tumor-infiltrating lymphocytes in primary liver carcinoma. The investigators made TCR beta cDNA from approximately 510 ng total RNA, using a constant-region primer. ARM-PCR was slightly modified, and three nested multiplex PCR rounds with it gave rise to the TCR beta libraries. TRBV1-TRBV30 forward primers paired with a C-beta reverse primer drove the first two PCR rounds, 10 cycles each. TCRdb passed the multiplex PCR reads through MiXCR, listing each CDR3 protein once. The data contain 200,000 or so distinct CDR3 sequences, about two thirds of them singletons. The source of the blood RNA was unsorted whole blood, and germline DNA was extracted as well. Material for sequencing was peripheral blood. These receptors were collected from a woman aged 55-69 years with primary liver carcinoma and hepatitis B virus infection.

This clonotype was observed once. The conserved phenylalanine or tryptophan normally closing the CDR3 is absent here, so this likely arose from a read error. V gene TRBV11-2 combines with J gene TRBJ2-2; D gene uncertain. CDR1 is SGHAT, CDR2 FQNNGV, per germline. The CDR3 runs 15 residues. DNA of the CDR3: TGTACCAGCAGCTTACTGGCAGGAAACACCGGGGAGCTGTTTTAT. Translation gives CTSSLLAGNTGELFY.

With regard to this clonotype: With a much larger clone just one base away, this may be a read error. The rearrangement uses TRBV11-3 and TRBJ2-3, with TRBD2 as a possible D gene (5 bases). The CDR3 totals 14 residues. Germline lookup yields CDR1 SGHNT and CDR2 YENEEA. V was pared by 8 bases and J by 3 bases, with 15 bases between. CDR3 sequence reads: CASRRMTGTDTQYF. CDR3 coding DNA: TGTGCCAGCCGACGGATGACGGGGACAGATACGCAGTATTTT.

Worth noting for this clonotype: At one end, the junction sequence differs from germline, possibly due to a read error. V usage is TRBV10-3 and J usage is TRBJ1-1; TRBD1 might be the D (6 bases). The V gene's germline CDR1 is ENHRY and CDR2 SYGVKD. This CDR3 is built from 15 residues. CDR3 bases: TGTGCCATCAGTGACCCCGGGGCAGGGACAACTGAAGCTTTCTTC. Translated: CAISDPGAGTTEAFF.

Points on this clonotype: This clone may be a read error of a much larger clone one base away. For the CDR3, the DNA is TGTGCCAGCATCGGACAGGGCACTGAAGCTTACTTT. Protein: CASIGQGTEAYF. This chain connects TRBV12-3 or TRBV12-4 to TRBJ1-1; 8 bases align to TRBD1. The CDR3 is made up of 12 amino acids.

The chain uses TRBV10-1 and TRBJ2-3; perhaps D is TRBD1 or TRBD2 (5 bases each). This CDR3 has 15 amino acids. Germline lookup yields CDR1 WNHNN and CDR2 SYGVQD (reference sequence). Trimming took 5 bases from V and 5 from J, leaving 17 bases between them. The CDR3 is CASSHGDRQGDTQYF. Here the CDR3 DNA reads TGCGCCAGCAGTCACGGGGACCGCCAGGGAGATACGCAGTATTTT.

As for this clonotype: A read error may account for a junction end that differs from germline. CDR3 bases: TGTGCCGGCAGGAAGGACAGGGGATTAGGCACTGAAGCTTTCTTT. This encodes CAGRKDRGLGTEAFF. The genes are TRBV6-5 and TRBJ1-1, with 9 bases lining up with TRBD1. This CDR3 has 15 residues. CDR1 and CDR2 from the germline V gene are MNHEY and SVGAGI.

Concerning this clonotype: The germline gene is not matched at one end of the junction; a read error may be the cause. The chain uses TRBV4-1 and TRBJ2-1, with a tentative D call TRBD2 (6 bases). CDR3 length equals 17 residues. CDR1 is MGHRA, CDR2 YSYEKL, per germline. Written as DNA, the CDR3 is TGCGCCAGCAACCAACGAGTCCCCCCAGTGGGAGGCAATGAGCAGTTCTTC. Amino acid sequence: CASNQRVPPVGGNEQFF.

This chain links TRBV11-2 with TRBJ2-1, with D possibly being TRBD2 (6 bases). The germline gives CDR1 SGHAT, CDR2 FQNNGV. V dropped 1 base and J dropped 13 bases, with 11 bases sitting between them. CDR3 size: 12 residues. The CDR3 spells CASSLASGVQFF. In nucleotides, the CDR3 is TGTGCCAGCAGCTTAGCGTCGGGGGTACAGTTCTTC.

To note about this clonotype: A much larger clone lies one base from this, so it may be a read error. Without the conserved terminal phenylalanine or tryptophan, this CDR3 likely stems from a read error. This sequence joins TRBV5-4 and TRBJ1-6, with TRBD1 matching over 8 bases. Germline trimming cut 3 bases from V and 4 bases from J; bases unmatched to any gene: 6. Germline V lookup: CDR1 SGHNT, CDR2 YYREEE (reference sequence). This CDR3 has 16 residues. CDR3 sequence reads: CASSSGTGLYNSPLHY. The CDR3 DNA follows: TGTGCCAGCAGCTCGGGGACAGGACTTTATAATTCACCCCTCCACTAT.

This clonotype occurred once. The rearrangement joins TRBV5-1 to TRBJ2-1; the match to TRBD2 covers 11 bases. The germline V gene has CDR1 SGHRS and CDR2 YFSETQ. CDR3 length equals 15 residues. The ends lost 7 bases at V and 2 bases at J; junction bases unmatched: 5. For the CDR3, the DNA is TGCGCCAGCTATTTAGCGGGAGGGACCTACAATGAGCAGTTCTTC. It encodes CASYLAGGTYNEQFF.

Remarks on this clonotype: It may be a read error: a sequence one base away is much more abundant. The V and J genes are TRBV6-5 and TRBJ1-2, with TRBD1 matching over 7 bases. CDR1 is MNHEY, CDR2 SVGAGI, per germline. The ends lost 0 bases at V and 8 bases at J; junction bases unmatched: 15. There are 17 residues in the CDR3. CDR3 region: CASSYSISDTGAGGYTF. In DNA form, the CDR3 reads TGTGCCAGCAGTTACTCGATCTCCGATACAGGGGCGGGCGGCTACACCTTC.

A remark on this clonotype: An end of the junction does not agree with germline; a read error may underlie this. The genes are TRBV6-5 and TRBJ2-7; D might be TRBD1 (5 bases). This CDR3 spans 14 amino acids. Germline lookup yields CDR1 MNHEY and CDR2 SVGAGI. As DNA, the CDR3 is TGTGCCAGCAGTTACCAGGCAGGGTCCTACGAGCGGTACTTC. It encodes CASSYQAGSYERYF.

This clonotype was recorded many times. CDR3 sequence (DNA): TGTGCCAGCAGTTACTCAATTTCGAGCGGGAAAGTCACGTACGAGCAGTACTTC. Amino acids: CASSYSISSGKVTYEQYF. The chain links TRBV6-2 or TRBV6-3 to TRBJ2-7; 7 nucleotides line up with TRBD2. The CDR3 has 18 residues. CDR1 is MNHEY and CDR2 is SVGEGT in the germline V gene. J gave up 4 bases and V 0 bases, and 15 bases lay outside the gene matches.

A word on this clonotype: A read error may explain this, as a much larger clone is one base away. V usage is TRBV6-5 and J usage is TRBJ2-3; 12 bases line up with TRBD2. This CDR3 has 15 residues. Looked up from germline, CDR1 is MNHEY and CDR2 is SVGAGI. In DNA, the CDR3 is TGTGCCAGCAACCCAGGACTAGCGGGAACAGATATGCAGTATTTT. Amino acids: CASNPGLAGTDMQYF.

Remarks on this clonotype: With a much larger clone just one base away, this may be a read error. The rearrangement uses TRBV4-1 and TRBJ1-3; D unclear. The germline gives CDR1 MGHRA, CDR2 YSYEKL. This CDR3 comprises 16 residues. The CDR3 DNA sequence: TGCGCCAGCAACCAAGATGTGGCGCGCTCTGGAAACACCATATATTTT. Protein: CASNQDVARSGNTIYF.

About this clonotype: A junction end diverges from the germline sequence, so it may reflect a read error. V usage is TRBV11-2 and J usage is TRBJ2-1, with D uncertain. The CDR3 contains 16 residues. Germline-derived CDR1 and CDR2 are SGHAT and FQNNGV. This chain's CDR3 is CTSSLAERISYNEQFF. CDR3 DNA: TGTACCAGCAGCTTAGCAGAGCGCATCTCCTACAATGAGCAGTTCTTC.

The chain links TRBV5-4 to TRBJ2-5; the D call may be TRBD1 or TRBD2 (5 bases each). Deletions cut 4 bases from V and 5 bases from J, with 15 bases between. Germline CDR1 and CDR2: SGHNT and YYREEE (reference sequence). The CDR3 spans 14 residues. In nucleotides, the CDR3 is TGTGCCAGCAGCCTTGGGGGATTTGCCGAGACCCAGTACTTC. This sequence encodes CASSLGGFAETQYF. The full variable domain, completed using reference TRBV5-4 and TRBJ2-5, is ETGVTQSPTHLIKTRGQQVTLRCSSQSGHNTVSWYQQALGQGPQFIFQYYREEENGRGNFPPRFSGLQFPNYSSELNVNALELDDSALYLCASSLGGFAETQYFGPGTRLLVL.

V gene TRBV11-3 combines with J gene TRBJ2-7; the D gene is possibly TRBD2 (5 bases). From germline, CDR1 is SGHNT and CDR2 YENEEA. The CDR3 totals 16 residues. V lost 5 bases to trimming and J lost 4 bases, with 21 bases between them. CDR3 nucleotide sequence: TGTGCCAGCAGCCCCAGGAGGTTACTAATACCATACGAGCAGTACTTC. This translates into CASSPRRLLIPYEQYF. Filled out from reference TRBV11-3 and TRBJ2-7, the complete variable domain reads EAGVVQSPRYKIIEKKQPVAFWCNPISGHNTLYWYLQNLGQGPELLIRYENEEAVDDSQLPKDRFSAERLKGVDSTLKIQPAELGDSAVYLCASSPRRLLIPYEQYFGPGTRLTVT.

Remarks on this clonotype: This clone may be a read error of a much larger clone one base away. The CDR3 here is CASIQMGGHYGYTF. CDR3 DNA: TGCGCCAGCATCCAAATGGGGGGGCACTATGGCTACACCTTC. This chain links TRBV4-1 with TRBJ1-2; D might be TRBD1 (6 bases). Germline CDR1 and CDR2: MGHRA and YSYEKL. CDR3 length: 14 amino acids.

The chain has TRBV7-9 and TRBJ2-5; unclear D gene. The ends were cut back, 4 bases at V and 3 bases at J, with 18 bases in the middle. Per the germline V gene, CDR1 is SEHNR and CDR2 is FQNEAQ (reference sequence). The CDR3 has 16 amino acids. For the CDR3, the DNA is TGTGCCAGCAGCTCCGCCAGTCGAGACCGAAAAGAGACCCAGTACTTC. Translating it yields CASSSASRDRKETQYF.

This clonotype was picked up a small number of times. This chain connects TRBV10-3 to TRBJ2-7, with 10 bases fitting TRBD1. CDR3 length: 15 amino acids. V lost 7 bases and J lost 1; bases outside the gene matches: 7. From germline, CDR1 is ENHRY and CDR2 SYGVKD. CDR3 coding DNA: TGTGCCATCACCCCGGGACAGGGGTTTTCCTACGAGCAGTACTTC. Amino acids: CAITPGQGFSYEQYF.

The rearrangement uses TRBV10-3 and TRBJ2-3; either TRBD1 or TRBD2 may supply D (5 bases each). The CDR3 sequence is 13 residues long. Per the germline V gene, CDR1 is ENHRY and CDR2 is SYGVKD. The V and J ends lost 8 bases and 2 bases respectively, with 11 bases between them. For the CDR3, the DNA is TGTGCCATCGGGGGTATGGTCACAGATACGCAGTATTTT. Protein product: CAIGGMVTDTQYF.

This clonotype has just one count. One junction end disagrees with the germline gene, perhaps due to a read error. The chain links TRBV4-1 to TRBJ2-3, with 10 bases identical to TRBD2. This CDR3 spans 15 amino acids. Germline assignment: CDR1 MGHRA and CDR2 YSYEKL. The CDR3 DNA is TGCGCCAGCAGTCAAGGGCTAGCGGGAGTGGATATGCAGTATTTT. It encodes CASSQGLAGVDMQYF.